A single sample gave rise to the 30 T cell receptor beta chains below, sequenced in a study of blood T cell repertoires in COVID-19. Using immunoSEQ multiplex PCR, the repertoire was profiled, and TCRdb retains in-frame clones only, with some absent. The repertoire holds about 320,000 clones, with around nine tenths as singletons. Sequences were obtained from peripheral blood. The receptors originated from a woman in her twenties or thirties with COVID-19, enrolled during active disease.

V gene TRBV7-8 combines with J gene TRBJ2-1, with D possibly matching TRBD2 (6 bases). CDR1 is SGHVS and CDR2 is FQNEAQ in the germline V gene. With 3 bases removed from V and 9 bases from J, the gap between germline ends came to 12 bases. The CDR3 runs to 13 residues. DNA of the CDR3: TGTGCCAGCAGCTTCCTGGTAGCGGTTGAGCAGTTCTTC. Its protein is CASSFLVAVEQFF. Combining the CDR3 with reference TRBV7-8 and TRBJ2-1 gives the whole variable domain GAGVSQSPRYKVAKRGQDVALRCDPISGHVSLFWYQQALGQGPEFLTYFQNEAQLDKSGLPSDRFFAERPEGSVSTLKIQRTQQEDSAVYLCASSFLVAVEQFFGPGTRLTVL.

The gene calls are TRBV28 and TRBJ1-2; TRBD1 might be the D (5 bases). Trimming shortened V by 2 bases and J by 5 bases, and 9 bases separated the two germline ends. CDR1 MDHEN and CDR2 SYDVKM come from the germline V gene. The CDR3 runs to 13 residues. This chain's CDR3 is CASSLVGGYGYTF. DNA for the CDR3: TGTGCCAGCAGTTTAGTGGGGGGGTATGGCTACACCTTC.

The chain carries TRBV5-1 and TRBJ1-3, with a tentative D call TRBD1 (6 bases). V lost 4 bases and J lost 8, with 19 bases in between. Germline loops: CDR1 SGHRS, CDR2 YFSETQ. This CDR3 has 15 amino acids. CDR3 in DNA: TGCGCCAGCAGCCTGGGGGTCGGCAGGGGTGACACCATATATTTT. This gives the protein CASSLGVGRGDTIYF.

The J gene is TRBJ1-6, the V gene TRBV19; perhaps TRBD1 as D (5 bases). The CDR3 runs to 15 residues. Between the trimmed V and J ends, which lost 3 bases and 10 bases, there was a span of 16 bases. From germline, CDR1 is LNHDA and CDR2 SQIVND (reference sequence). The CDR3 coding sequence is TGTGCCAGTAGTATTGGGGCAAGGGCCCAGTCACCCCTCCACTTT. Translation gives CASSIGARAQSPLHF.

The J gene is TRBJ2-7, the V gene TRBV18; unclear D gene. This CDR3 region has 9 residues. V shed 10 bases and J shed 3 bases, with 4 bases lying between them. CDR1 is KGHSH and CDR2 is LQKENI in the germline V gene. The CDR3 DNA reads TGTGCCATCTACTACGAGCAGTACTTC. Its translation is CAIYYEQYF.

V gene TRBV5-1 combines with J gene TRBJ1-1; TRBD1 is a possible D gene (5 bases). This CDR3 is 13 amino acids long. Germline V gene sequence: CDR1 SGHRS, CDR2 YFSETQ. V was cut by 4 bases and J by 13 bases, with 20 bases left in between. The CDR3 coding sequence is TGCGCCAGCAGCGAACTCGCAGGGTCGGGGGATTTCTTT. Its translation is CASSELAGSGDFF.

This clone was detected once. The rearrangement uses TRBV15 and TRBJ2-3, with 12 bases matching TRBD2. V dropped 5 bases and J dropped 5; count of bases not matched to a gene: 5. The CDR3 length is 15 residues. Germline CDR1 is LNHNV and CDR2 is YYDKDF (reference sequence). The CDR3 reads CATSGLAGGQDTQYF. DNA for the CDR3: TGTGCCACCAGCGGTCTAGCGGGGGGGCAAGATACGCAGTATTTT.

This chain joins TRBV29-1 and TRBJ2-7; 7 bases line up with TRBD2. With 1 base clipped from V and 3 bases from J, the junction kept 9 bases outside the gene matches. Looked up from germline, CDR1 is SQVTM and CDR2 is ANQGSEA. This CDR3 is built from 15 residues. The CDR3 is CSVEVPGLPDYEQYF. The CDR3 nucleotides are TGCAGCGTTGAAGTACCGGGACTACCGGACTACGAGCAGTACTTC.

The chain couples TRBV7-6 to TRBJ1-3; D is undetermined. CDR1 SGHVS and CDR2 FNYEAQ come from the germline V gene. Trimming pared 1 base from V and 4 bases from J, leaving 14 bases between. The CDR3 covers 16 residues. The CDR3 DNA reads as TGTGCCAGCAGCTTAGGAAGAGGAGCTCTCGGAAACACCATATATTTT. Translated, it gives CASSLGRGALGNTIYF.

The rearrangement links TRBV3-1 (or the pseudogene TRBV3-2) to TRBJ1-1; possible D gene TRBD1, 5 bases. The V end lost 1 base, the J end lost 5 bases, and 11 bases lay between the germline ends. CDR1 is LGHDT, CDR2 YNNKEL, per germline (reference sequence). The CDR3 loop spans 14 amino acids. The CDR3 spells CASSQVAQGTEAFF. CDR3 nucleotide sequence: TGTGCCAGCAGCCAAGTAGCCCAGGGTACTGAAGCTTTCTTT.

The chain recombines TRBV20-1 with TRBJ2-1; possible D gene TRBD2, 6 bases. The germline V gene encodes CDR1 DFQATT and CDR2 SNEGSKA (reference sequence). With 5 bases removed from V and 8 bases from J, the gap between germline ends came to 10 bases. The CDR3 is made up of 11 amino acids. CDR3 protein: CSAEAGYEQFF. For the CDR3, the DNA is TGCAGTGCTGAGGCGGGGTATGAGCAGTTCTTC.

V gene TRBV4-1 combines with J gene TRBJ2-5; 8 nucleotides align to TRBD2. The CDR3 consists of 16 residues. The ends lost 3 bases at V and 1 base at J; junction bases unmatched: 7. Looked up from germline, CDR1 is MGHRA and CDR2 is YSYEKL. CDR3 region: CASSHGLARLQETQYF. The CDR3 DNA reads as TGCGCCAGCAGCCACGGACTAGCTCGCCTCCAAGAGACCCAGTACTTC.

The chain combines TRBV5-4 with TRBJ2-3, with D hard to call. The CDR3 is 13 residues long. V was pared by 5 bases and J by 2 bases, with 9 bases between. The germline gives CDR1 SGHNT, CDR2 YYREEE (reference sequence). The CDR3: CASRSMVTDTQYF. CDR3 nucleotides: TGTGCCAGCAGAAGCATGGTCACAGATACGCAGTATTTT.

The rearrangement joins TRBV5-4 to TRBJ2-5, with a possible D match to TRBD2 (5 bases). CDR3 size: 16 residues. Per germline, CDR1 SGHNT and CDR2 YYREEE (reference sequence). V was clipped by 4 bases and J by 4 bases, with 20 bases between them. Here the CDR3 reads CASSPTGGSRRETQYF. The CDR3 DNA sequence: TGTGCCAGCAGCCCCACCGGAGGCAGCCGAAGAGAGACCCAGTACTTC.

The chain uses TRBV5-1 and TRBJ2-7; 11 nucleotides match TRBD2. Trimming took 4 bases from V and 0 from J; bases not matched to a gene: 12. This CDR3 contains 18 residues. Per the germline V gene, CDR1 is SGHRS and CDR2 is YFSETQ. Here the CDR3 DNA reads TGCGCCAGCAGCGTCGCTAGCGGGGGGCCACGAAGCTCCTACGAGCAGTACTTC. Amino acid sequence: CASSVASGGPRSSYEQYF. Drawing the rest from reference TRBV5-1 and TRBJ2-7, the complete variable domain is KAGVTQTPRYLIKTRGQQVTLSCSPISGHRSVSWYQQTPGQGLQFLFEYFSETQRNKGNFPGRFSGRQFSNSRSEMNVSTLELGDSALYLCASSVASGGPRSSYEQYFGPGTRLTVT.

The chain is built from TRBV7-2 and TRBJ2-7, with D possibly TRBD2 on 5 matching bases. This CDR3 comprises 14 residues. Deletions cut 3 bases from V and 7 bases from J, with 16 bases between. Looked up from germline, CDR1 is SGHTA and CDR2 is FQGNSA. Here the CDR3 DNA reads TGTGCCAGCAGCTTCCCGGGATCGCCGTGGGAGCAGTACTTC. Its protein is CASSFPGSPWEQYF. Full variable domain (missing parts from reference TRBV7-2 and TRBJ2-7): GAGVSQSPSNKVTEKGKDVELRCDPISGHTALYWYRQSLGQGLEFLIYFQGNSAPDKSGLPSDRFSAERTGGSVSTLTIQRTQQEDSAVYLCASSFPGSPWEQYFGPGTRLTVT.

The chain recombines TRBV28 with TRBJ2-3, with 11 bases matching TRBD1. This CDR3 contains 15 residues. Germline CDR1 is MDHEN and CDR2 is SYDVKM. The J segment lost 10 bases and the V segment lost 4 bases, leaving 10 bases of the junction unmatched. The CDR3 coding sequence is TGTGCCAGCAGTTCCCCGGGACAGGGGGTGAGTGCGCAGTATTTT. Residues: CASSSPGQGVSAQYF.

V is TRBV6-5 and J is TRBJ1-1, with TRBD1 matching 9 bases. The CDR3 totals 14 residues. The ends lost 6 bases at V and 11 bases at J; junction bases unmatched: 13. In germline, CDR1 is MNHEY, CDR2 SVGAGI. CDR3 residues: CASRPGTGRWGAFF. In DNA, the CDR3 is TGTGCCAGCAGGCCCGGGACAGGGAGGTGGGGGGCTTTCTTT.

The chain links TRBV7-2 to TRBJ2-2; D possibly corresponds to TRBD1 (5 bases). Trimming pared 8 bases from V and 6 bases from J, leaving 16 bases between. The CDR3 totals 14 residues. The germline CDR1 and CDR2 sequences are SGHTA and FQGNSA. CDR3 loop: CASAPGLRSGELFF. The CDR3 region has the DNA TGTGCCAGCGCTCCAGGGCTCAGATCCGGGGAGCTGTTTTTT.

J is TRBJ2-7 and V is TRBV7-9, with D unclear. CDR1 and CDR2 from the germline V gene are SEHNR and FQNEAQ (reference sequence). The CDR3 runs to 14 residues. Trimming removed 4 bases at V and 0 bases at J, with 10 bases between. Here the CDR3 reads CASSSQRSSYEQYF. CDR3 nucleotides: TGTGCCAGCAGCTCGCAGCGAAGCTCCTACGAGCAGTACTTC.

The chain employs TRBV27 and TRBJ2-7; 9 bases match TRBD2. This CDR3 is 18 amino acids long. Germline V gene sequence: CDR1 MNHEY, CDR2 SMNVEV (reference sequence). With 2 bases clipped from V and 2 bases from J, the junction kept 13 bases outside the gene matches. For the CDR3, the DNA is TGTGCCAGCAGTTTAATTCGTGGCGGGGGGGCCGTGGCCTACGAGCAGTACTTC. Its translation is CASSLIRGGGAVAYEQYF.

The chain employs TRBV10-2 and TRBJ2-5; 9 bases agree with TRBD2. The CDR3 has 14 residues. The germline CDR1 and CDR2 sequences are WSHSY and SAAADI. The V gene end was trimmed by 6 bases and the J gene end by 2 bases; junction bases not matched to a gene: 4. CDR3 bases: TGCGCCAGCAGGGGCGGGGGGGTTCAAGAGACCCAGTACTTC. It is translated as CASRGGGVQETQYF.

The chain recombines TRBV2 with TRBJ1-5, with a weak D call TRBD1 (6 bases). Germline-derived CDR1 and CDR2 are SNHLY and FYNNEI. V was clipped by 2 bases and J by 7 bases, with 12 bases between them. This CDR3 has 14 residues. CDR3 in amino acids: CASSETTGYQPQHF. Written as DNA, the CDR3 is TGTGCCAGCAGTGAAACAACAGGGTACCAGCCCCAGCATTTT. Looking up the rest from reference TRBV2 and TRBJ1-5 gives the full variable domain: EPEVTQTPSHQVTQMGQEVILRCVPISNHLYFYWYRQILGQKVEFLVSFYNNEISEKSEIFDDQFSVERPDGSNFTLKIRSTKLEDSAMYFCASSETTGYQPQHFGDGTRLSIL.

This rearrangement joins TRBV2 to TRBJ1-4; 9 bases agree with TRBD1. Germline CDR1 is SNHLY and CDR2 is FYNNEI. The CDR3 consists of 15 residues. V was pared by 6 bases and J by 0 bases, with 2 bases of the junction left unmatched. CDR3 loop: CASRTGGTTNEKLFF. The CDR3 DNA reads as TGTGCCAGCAGAACAGGGGGCACAACTAATGAAAAACTGTTTTTT.

The gene calls are TRBV7-9 and TRBJ1-1; D possibly corresponds to TRBD1 (6 bases). The CDR3 is 14 amino acids. Per germline, CDR1 SEHNR and CDR2 FQNEAQ (reference sequence). Trimming cost V 5 bases and J 3 bases, with 13 bases left between them. The CDR3 here is CASSIQGSHTEAFF. CDR3 nucleotides: TGTGCCAGCAGCATCCAGGGGTCCCACACTGAAGCTTTCTTT.

A remark on this clone: An end of the junction does not agree with germline; a read error may underlie this. The chain employs TRBV19 and TRBJ1-1, with 7 bases aligning to TRBD1. Germline-derived CDR1 and CDR2 are LNHDA and SQIVND (reference sequence). This CDR3 comprises 14 residues. CDR3 nucleotides: TGTGCCAGTAGGATAGGGGGCGGGGGCACTGAAGCTTTCTTT. It specifies CASRIGGGGTEAFF. Looking up the rest from reference TRBV19 and TRBJ1-1 gives the full variable domain: DGGITQSPKYLFRKEGQNVTLSCEQNLNHDAMYWYRQDPGQGLRLIYYSQIVNDFQKGDIAEGYSVSREKKESFPLTVTSAQKNPTAFYLCASRIGGGGTEAFFGQGTRLTVV.

This chain connects TRBV7-9 to TRBJ2-3; 9 bases are shared with TRBD2. CDR1 is SEHNR and CDR2 is FQNEAQ in the germline V gene (reference sequence). The CDR3 totals 16 residues. V shed 2 bases and J 0 bases; nucleotides not matched to a gene: 3. CDR3 amino acids: CASSLWAGGSTDTQYF. In DNA form, the CDR3 reads TGTGCCAGCAGCTTATGGGCGGGGGGGAGCACAGATACGCAGTATTTT.

This clone occurred once. This chain joins TRBV5-1 and TRBJ2-7, with 9 bases aligning to TRBD1. The V gene end was trimmed by 1 base and the J gene end by 6 bases; junction bases not matched to a gene: 5. The CDR3 length is 14 residues. Germline loops: CDR1 SGHRS, CDR2 YFSETQ. CDR3 sequence: CASSLRQGVSEQYF. CDR3 in DNA: TGCGCCAGCAGCTTGCGACAGGGGGTTTCCGAGCAGTACTTC.

The chain joins TRBV5-1 to TRBJ1-5, with TRBD1 identical over 10 bases. Trimming at V came to 0 bases and at J to 5 bases, leaving 2 bases not matched to a gene. Germline CDR1 SGHRS, CDR2 YFSETQ. This CDR3 has 15 amino acids. The DNA for the CDR3 is TGCGCCAGCAGCTTGGGCGGGACAGGGGATCAGCCCCAGCATTTT. Residues: CASSLGGTGDQPQHF.

This clone was counted a few times. The chain employs TRBV18 and TRBJ1-3; TRBD1 matches 7 bases. Germline V lookup: CDR1 KGHSH, CDR2 LQKENI. The CDR3 has 15 residues. The junction had 7 bases not matched to a gene; V was cut back by 4 bases and J by 4 bases. CDR3 loop: CASSLTGAQGNTIYF. Written as DNA, the CDR3 is TGTGCCAGCTCACTCACAGGGGCGCAGGGAAACACCATATATTTT.